The T cell receptor (beta chain) under discussion was sequenced for a study of cytomegalovirus exposure and HLA in healthy donors (dated by TCRdb to 2015 to 2018). Background on the whole study: The 670 or so repertoires of the first cohort and the 95 to 150 validation repertoires were produced on the same platform, according to a later analysis. The study aimed to test whether signatures of past pathogen exposure could be identified by cataloging public T cell receptors. A separate validation cohort of 100 to 150 different subjects was used in addition to the roughly 670-subject first cohort. To predict cytomegalovirus infection status, the study brought together high-throughput TCR immunosequencing, statistical association of individual TCRs with disease status, and machine learning.

CDR1 MRHNA and CDR2 SNTAGT were looked up in the germline V gene. Including the terminal cysteine and phenylalanine, the CDR3 comprises 17 residues. The DNA shown is the 51-base CDR3, in frame from base 1. From V the trimming removes 6 bases and from J it removes 4 bases, while the gene matches leave 14 bases of the junction unaccounted for. On the study overall, not on this receptor specifically: Across donors, most TCR sequences were observed very rarely, whereas some public TCRs were present in many individuals. Subsequent analysis determined that TCRs grouped into clusters in the first cohort also showed a tendency toward co-occurrence across the 120 or so validation repertoires, and 94% of cluster scores exceeded 0. A total of 150 or so TCR beta chains were listed by the study as associated with cytomegalovirus. The authors suggested that the approach could potentially be extended to other disease states and immunological phenotypes. The classifier was reported to diagnose cytomegalovirus status with high specificity and sensitivity in both the original and validation cohorts. Three of the identified cytomegalovirus-associated TCR beta chains were confirmed in vitro to be specific for cytomegalovirus antigens. A later analysis lacked HLA typing for the validation cohort, so it scored co-occurrence in that cohort across all 130 or so repertoires.

Libraries came from the immunoSEQ multiplex PCR assay. In the authors' own workflow: A statistical classification framework was developed to diagnose cytomegalovirus status using the catalog of TCR beta chain sequences. TCRdb provides this immuneACCESS table in a form limited to in-frame rearrangements. Some clones are lacking; in checked studies, under half of them reflect an unresolved V gene, and why the rest are absent is not known. For V, J and clone size, that table is used; D and trimming come from the DNA. For this sample the table gives roughly 68,000 clones, of which about 89% were detected only once. The ten most abundant clones make up about 1.5% of the sample. Separate from the approximately 690-subject first cohort, the validation cohort of roughly 110 subjects was the group to which the donors belonged. This clone appeared once. The target of this receptor is not known. Base qualities are not recorded, but no much larger clone differs from it by a single base.

The sequenced sample was PBMCs. The V gene is TRBV6-4 and the J gene is TRBJ2-3, with TRBD2 matching 9 junction bases. The sequence came from a woman aged 18-29 years in good health and CMV-seronegative. The nucleotide sequence reads as follows: TGTGCCAGCAGCCCGGCGAGTCCCAGCGGGGGGCCAGATACGCAGTATTTT. This is translated as CASSPASPSGGPDTQYF.